This T cell receptor beta chain emerged from a study of shared clonotypes between healthy human individuals. Original processing notes: Junction-only immunoSEQ sequences carried no quality scores, so filtering differed. The data were produced by immunoSEQ multiplex PCR, yet TCRdb's version contains in-frame clones alone and is incomplete. V, J and clone size derive from that table, while D and trimming were established from the DNA sequence. This table holds some 500,000 clones, roughly 95% found once. V dropped 1 base and J dropped 5 bases, with 10 bases sitting between them. The CDR3 runs to 14 residues. Germline CDR1 is SEHNR and CDR2 is FQNEAQ (reference sequence).

The sequencing input was naive CD4+ T cells sorted from blood. Indicated subset: CD45RA+ positively selected. The chain employs TRBV7-9 and TRBJ2-3; D might be TRBD2 (6 bases). The clonotype comes from a woman in her 30s in good health. Here the CDR3 reads CASSLGQGGDTQYF. CDR3 DNA: TGTGCCAGCAGCTTAGGTCAGGGAGGAGATACGCAGTATTTT.